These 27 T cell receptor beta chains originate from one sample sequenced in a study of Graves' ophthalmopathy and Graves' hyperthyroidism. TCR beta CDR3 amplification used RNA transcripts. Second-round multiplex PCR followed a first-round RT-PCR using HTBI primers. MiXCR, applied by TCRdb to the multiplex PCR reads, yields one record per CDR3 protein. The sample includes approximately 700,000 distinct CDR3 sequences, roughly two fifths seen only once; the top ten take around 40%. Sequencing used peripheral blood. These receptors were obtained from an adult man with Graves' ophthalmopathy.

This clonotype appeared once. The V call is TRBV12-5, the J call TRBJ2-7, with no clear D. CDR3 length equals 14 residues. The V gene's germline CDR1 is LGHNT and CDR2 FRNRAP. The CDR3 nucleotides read TGTGCCAGCATCCCGCAGCAGTTTACCTACGAGCAGTACTTC. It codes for CASIPQQFTYEQYF.

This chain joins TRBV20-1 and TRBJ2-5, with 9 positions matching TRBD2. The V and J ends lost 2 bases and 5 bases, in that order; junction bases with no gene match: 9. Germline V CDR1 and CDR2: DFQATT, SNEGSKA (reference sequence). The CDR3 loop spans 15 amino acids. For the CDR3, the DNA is TGCAGTGCTAGACCCCCTAGCGGGATCAAGGAGACCCAGTACTTC. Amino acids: CSARPPSGIKETQYF.

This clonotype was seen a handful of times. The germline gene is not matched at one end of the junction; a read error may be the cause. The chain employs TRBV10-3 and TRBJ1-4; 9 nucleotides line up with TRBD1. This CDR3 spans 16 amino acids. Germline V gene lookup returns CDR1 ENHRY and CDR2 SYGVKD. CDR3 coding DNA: TGTGCCAGCAGTTCATCACCGGGACAGGGTGTTGAAAAACTGTTTTTT. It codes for CASSSSPGQGVEKLFF.

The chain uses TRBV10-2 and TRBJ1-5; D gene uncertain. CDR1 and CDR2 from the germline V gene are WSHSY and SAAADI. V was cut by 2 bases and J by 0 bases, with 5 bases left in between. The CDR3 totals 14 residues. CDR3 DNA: TGCGCCAGCAGTGAGCCGTATAGCAATCAGCCCCAGCATTTT. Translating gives CASSEPYSNQPQHF.

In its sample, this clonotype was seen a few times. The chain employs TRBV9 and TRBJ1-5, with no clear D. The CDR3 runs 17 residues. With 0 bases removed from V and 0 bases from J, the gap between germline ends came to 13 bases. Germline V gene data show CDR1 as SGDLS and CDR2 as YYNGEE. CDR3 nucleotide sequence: TGTGCCAGCAGCGTAGATGGCCTGATGGATAGCAATCAGCCCCAGCATTTT. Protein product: CASSVDGLMDSNQPQHF.

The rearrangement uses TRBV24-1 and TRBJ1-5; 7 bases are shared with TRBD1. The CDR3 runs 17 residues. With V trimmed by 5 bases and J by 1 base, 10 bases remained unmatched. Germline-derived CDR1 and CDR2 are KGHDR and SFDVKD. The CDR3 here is CATSVSKARGSNQPQHF. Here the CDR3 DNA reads TGTGCCACCAGTGTGTCCAAGGCCAGGGGGAGCAATCAGCCCCAGCATTTT.

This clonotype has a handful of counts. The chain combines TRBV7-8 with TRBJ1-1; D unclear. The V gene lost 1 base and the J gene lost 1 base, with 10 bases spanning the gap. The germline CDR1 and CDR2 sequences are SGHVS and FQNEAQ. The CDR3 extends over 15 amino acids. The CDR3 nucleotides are TGTGCCAGCAGCTTAGAAGTCGGGTGGAACACTGAAGCTTTCTTT. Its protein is CASSLEVGWNTEAFF.

CDR3 sequence: CASSRGRSSSGNTIYF. CDR3 nucleotides: TGTGCCAGCAGCCGAGGCAGGTCGAGCTCTGGAAACACCATATATTTT. This chain joins TRBV7-2 and TRBJ1-3, with D hard to call. The CDR3 has 16 residues. V shed 5 bases and J shed 0 bases, with 14 bases lying between them. Germline CDR1 is SGHTA and CDR2 is FQGNSA. The full variable domain, with the rest looked up from reference TRBV7-2 and TRBJ1-3, is GAGVSQSPSNKVTEKGKDVELRCDPISGHTALYWYRQSLGQGLEFLIYFQGNSAPDKSGLPSDRFSAERTGGSVSTLTIQRTQQEDSAVYLCASSRGRSSSGNTIYFGEGSWLTVV.

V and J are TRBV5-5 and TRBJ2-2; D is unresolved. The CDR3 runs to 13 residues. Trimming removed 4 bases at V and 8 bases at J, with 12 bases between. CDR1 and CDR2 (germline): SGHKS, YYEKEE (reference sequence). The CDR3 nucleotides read TGTGCCAGCAGCACGACCGACTCGGGGGAGCTGTTTTTT. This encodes CASSTTDSGELFF.

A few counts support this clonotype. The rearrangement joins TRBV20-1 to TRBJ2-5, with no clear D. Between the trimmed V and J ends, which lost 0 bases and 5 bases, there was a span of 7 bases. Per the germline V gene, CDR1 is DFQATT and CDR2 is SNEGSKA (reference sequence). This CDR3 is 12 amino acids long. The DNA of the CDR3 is TGCAGTGCTAGAGATTTTGACGAGACCCAGTACTTC. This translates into CSARDFDETQYF.

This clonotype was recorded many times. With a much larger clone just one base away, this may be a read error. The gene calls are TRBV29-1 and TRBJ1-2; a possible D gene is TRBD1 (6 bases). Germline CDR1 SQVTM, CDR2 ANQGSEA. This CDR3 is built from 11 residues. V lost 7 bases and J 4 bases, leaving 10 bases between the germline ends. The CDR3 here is CSALTGYGYTF. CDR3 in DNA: TGCAGCGCCCTGACAGGCTATGGCTACACCTTC.

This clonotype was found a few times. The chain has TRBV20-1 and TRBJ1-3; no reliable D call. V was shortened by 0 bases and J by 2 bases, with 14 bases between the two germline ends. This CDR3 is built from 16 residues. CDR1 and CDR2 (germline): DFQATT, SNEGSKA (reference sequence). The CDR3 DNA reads TGCAGTGCTAGAGATGTAGAGCGCAGTACTGGAAACACCATATATTTT. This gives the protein CSARDVERSTGNTIYF.

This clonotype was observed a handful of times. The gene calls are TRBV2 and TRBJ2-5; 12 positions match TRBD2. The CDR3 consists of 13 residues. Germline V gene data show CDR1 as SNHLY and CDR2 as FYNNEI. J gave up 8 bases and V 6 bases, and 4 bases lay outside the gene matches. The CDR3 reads CASSTSGRLTQYF. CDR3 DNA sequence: TGTGCCAGCAGCACTAGCGGGAGGTTAACCCAGTACTTC.

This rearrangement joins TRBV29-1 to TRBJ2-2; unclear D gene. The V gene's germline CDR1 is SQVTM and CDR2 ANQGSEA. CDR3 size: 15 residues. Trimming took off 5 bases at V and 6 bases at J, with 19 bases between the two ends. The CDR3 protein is CSVNSSLLGSGELFF. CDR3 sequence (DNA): TGCAGCGTTAATAGCTCACTGTTGGGGTCCGGGGAGCTGTTTTTT.

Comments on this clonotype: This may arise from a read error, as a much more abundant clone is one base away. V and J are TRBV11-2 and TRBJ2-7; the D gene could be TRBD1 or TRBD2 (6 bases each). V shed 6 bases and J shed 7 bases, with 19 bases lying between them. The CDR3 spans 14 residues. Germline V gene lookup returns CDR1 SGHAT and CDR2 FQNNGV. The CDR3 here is CASSSSGGSGEQYF. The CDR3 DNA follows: TGTGCCAGCAGTAGCTCCGGGGGCTCAGGAGAGCAGTACTTC.

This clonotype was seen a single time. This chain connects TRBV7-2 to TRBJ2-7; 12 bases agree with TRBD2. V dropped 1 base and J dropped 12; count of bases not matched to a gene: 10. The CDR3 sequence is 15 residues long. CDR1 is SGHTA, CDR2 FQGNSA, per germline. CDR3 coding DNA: TGTGCCAGCAGCTTAGATGGGAGACTAGCGGGAGATAGGTACTTC. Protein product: CASSLDGRLAGDRYF.

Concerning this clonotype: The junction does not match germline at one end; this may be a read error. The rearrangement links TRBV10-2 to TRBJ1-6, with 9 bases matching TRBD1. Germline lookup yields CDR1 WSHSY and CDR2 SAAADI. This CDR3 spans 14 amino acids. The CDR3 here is CASRGTGRNSPLHF. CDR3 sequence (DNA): TGTGCCAGCAGAGGGACAGGGCGTAATTCACCCCTCCACTTT.

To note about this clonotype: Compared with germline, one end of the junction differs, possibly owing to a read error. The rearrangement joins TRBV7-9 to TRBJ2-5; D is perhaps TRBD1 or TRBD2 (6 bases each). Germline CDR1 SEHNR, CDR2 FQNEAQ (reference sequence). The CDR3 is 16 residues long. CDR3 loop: CASSQDSRGLGETQYF. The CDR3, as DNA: TGCGCCAGCAGCCAAGACTCCCGGGGGCTAGGAGAGACCCAGTACTTC.

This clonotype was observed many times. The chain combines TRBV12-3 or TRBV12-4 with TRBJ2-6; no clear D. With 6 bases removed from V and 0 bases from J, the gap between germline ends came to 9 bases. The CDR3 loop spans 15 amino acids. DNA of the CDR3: TGTGCCAGCAGCTACGGTAGCTCTGGGGCCAACGTCCTGACTTTC. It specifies CASSYGSSGANVLTF.

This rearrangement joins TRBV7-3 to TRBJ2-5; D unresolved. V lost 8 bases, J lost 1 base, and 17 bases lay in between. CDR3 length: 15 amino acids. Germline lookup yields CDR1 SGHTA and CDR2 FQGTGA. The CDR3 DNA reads TGTGCCAGCGGCAAAGAGACGGCGACCCAAGAGACCCAGTACTTC. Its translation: CASGKETATQETQYF.

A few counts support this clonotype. Written as DNA, the CDR3 is TGTGCCAGCTTCATCTCCACACACACTAACTTGACCAGCAATCAGCCCCAGCATTTT. Its protein is CASFISTHTNLTSNQPQHF. The chain combines TRBV7-9 with TRBJ1-5, with unresolved D. There are 19 residues in the CDR3. Germline lookup yields CDR1 SEHNR and CDR2 FQNEAQ (reference sequence). V lost 8 bases to trimming and J lost 1 base, with 27 bases between them.

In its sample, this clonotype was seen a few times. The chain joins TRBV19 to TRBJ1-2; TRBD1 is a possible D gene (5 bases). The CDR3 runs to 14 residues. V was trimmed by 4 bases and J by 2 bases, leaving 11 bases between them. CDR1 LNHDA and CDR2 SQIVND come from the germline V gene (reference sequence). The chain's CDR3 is CASSTDILNYGYTF. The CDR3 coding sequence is TGTGCCAGTAGTACGGACATTTTGAACTATGGCTACACCTTC. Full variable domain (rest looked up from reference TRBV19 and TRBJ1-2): DGGITQSPKYLFRKEGQNVTLSCEQNLNHDAMYWYRQDPGQGLRLIYYSQIVNDFQKGDIAEGYSVSREKKESFPLTVTSAQKNPTAFYLCASSTDILNYGYTFGSGTRLTVV.

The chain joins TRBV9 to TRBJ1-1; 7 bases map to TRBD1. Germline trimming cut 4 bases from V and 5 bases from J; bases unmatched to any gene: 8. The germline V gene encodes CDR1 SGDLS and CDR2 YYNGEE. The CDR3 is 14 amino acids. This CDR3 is CASSSGDRGTEAFF. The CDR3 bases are TGTGCCAGCAGCTCCGGGGACAGAGGGACTGAAGCTTTCTTT.

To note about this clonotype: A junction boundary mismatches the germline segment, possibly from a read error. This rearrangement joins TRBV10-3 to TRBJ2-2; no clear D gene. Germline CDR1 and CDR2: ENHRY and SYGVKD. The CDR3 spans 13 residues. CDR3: CASSGLPTGELFF. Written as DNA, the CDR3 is TGTGCCAGCAGTGGTCTTCCAACCGGGGAGCTGTTTTTT.

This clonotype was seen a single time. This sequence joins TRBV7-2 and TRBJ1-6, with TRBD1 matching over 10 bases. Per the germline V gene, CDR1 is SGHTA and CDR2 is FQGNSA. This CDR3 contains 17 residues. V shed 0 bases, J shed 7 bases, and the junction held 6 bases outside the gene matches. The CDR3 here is CASSLAGTGDRNSPLHF. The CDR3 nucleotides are TGTGCCAGCAGCTTAGCGGGGACAGGGGATCGGAATTCACCCCTCCACTTT.

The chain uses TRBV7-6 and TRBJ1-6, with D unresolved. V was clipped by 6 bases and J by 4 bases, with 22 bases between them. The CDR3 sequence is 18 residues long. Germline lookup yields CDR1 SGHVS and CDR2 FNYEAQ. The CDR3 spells CASSPARGGGIYNSPLHF. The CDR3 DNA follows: TGTGCCAGCAGTCCGGCACGGGGTGGTGGTATATATAATTCACCCCTCCACTTT. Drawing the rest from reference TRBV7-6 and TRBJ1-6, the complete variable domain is GAGVSQSPRYKVTKRGQDVALRCDPISGHVSLYWYRQALGQGPEFLTYFNYEAQQDKSGLPNDRFSAERPEGSISTLTIQRTEQRDSAMYRCASSPARGGGIYNSPLHFGNGTRLTVT.

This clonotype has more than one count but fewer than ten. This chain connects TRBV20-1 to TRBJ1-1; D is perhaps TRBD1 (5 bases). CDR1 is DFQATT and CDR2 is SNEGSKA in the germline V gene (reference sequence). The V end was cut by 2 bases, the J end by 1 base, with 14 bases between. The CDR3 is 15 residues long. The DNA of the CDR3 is TGCAGTGCTAGACCCCCGGGGGGTAGGAACACTGAAGCTTTCTTT. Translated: CSARPPGGRNTEAFF.